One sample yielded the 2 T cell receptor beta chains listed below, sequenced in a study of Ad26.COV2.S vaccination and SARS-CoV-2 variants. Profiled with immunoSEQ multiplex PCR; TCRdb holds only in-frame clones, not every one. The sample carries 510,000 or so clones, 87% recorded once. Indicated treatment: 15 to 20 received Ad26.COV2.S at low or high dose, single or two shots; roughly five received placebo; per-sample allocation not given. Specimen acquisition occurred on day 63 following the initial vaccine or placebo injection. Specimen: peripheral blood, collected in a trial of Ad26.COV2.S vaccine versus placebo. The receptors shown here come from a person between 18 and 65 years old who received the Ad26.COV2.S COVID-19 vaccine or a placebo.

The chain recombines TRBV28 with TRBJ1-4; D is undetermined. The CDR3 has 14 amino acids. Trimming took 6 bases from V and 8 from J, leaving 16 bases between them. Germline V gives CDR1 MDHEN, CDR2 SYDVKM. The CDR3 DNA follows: TGTGCCAGCAGACCCCCCTATAGGGTCGAAAAACTGTTTTTT. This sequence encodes CASRPPYRVEKLFF. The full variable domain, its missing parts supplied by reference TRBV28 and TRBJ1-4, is DVKVTQSSRYLVKRTGEKVFLECVQDMDHENMFWYRQDPGLGLRLIYFSYDVKMKEKGDIPEGYSVSREKKERFSLILESASTNQTSMYLCASRPPYRVEKLFFGSGTQLSVL.

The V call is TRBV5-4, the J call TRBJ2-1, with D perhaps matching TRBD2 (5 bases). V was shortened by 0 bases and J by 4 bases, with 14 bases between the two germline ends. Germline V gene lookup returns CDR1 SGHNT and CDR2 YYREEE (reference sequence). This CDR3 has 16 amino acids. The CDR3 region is CASSLGLTRGYNEQFF. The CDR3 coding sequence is TGTGCCAGCAGCTTGGGACTCACGAGAGGGTACAATGAGCAGTTCTTC. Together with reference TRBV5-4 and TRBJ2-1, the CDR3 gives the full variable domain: ETGVTQSPTHLIKTRGQQVTLRCSSQSGHNTVSWYQQALGQGPQFIFQYYREEENGRGNFPPRFSGLQFPNYSSELNVNALELDDSALYLCASSLGLTRGYNEQFFGPGTRLTVL.